Listed below are T cell receptor beta chains from one sample, sequenced in a study of T-cell reconstitution after alpha-beta-depleted transplantation in children. TCRdb fed the PCR reads into MiXCR, producing one record per CDR3 protein. Of 350,000 to 500,000 distinct CDR3 sequences in the sample, roughly 43% were seen once. Source: PBMCs, taken before TCRalphabeta/CD19-depleted stem cell transplant. These receptors were taken from a girl aged 2 to 10 with aplastic anemia, due to receive a stem cell transplant. CDR3s include the opening cysteine and the closing phenylalanine or tryptophan. Each record gives: clone size, J gene, V gene, D gene, CDR3 protein, CDR3 DNA. D genes are given only for firm matches. Clone size is stated in some rows and not others, as once, few, many or a class when expanded.

clone size: few
J gene: TRBJ1-6
V gene: TRBV20-1
D gene: TRBD1
CDR3 protein: CSARDREGSPLHF
CDR3 DNA: TGCAGTGCCCGGGACAGGGAAGGATCACCCCTCCACTTT

clone size: .
J gene: TRBJ2-1
V gene: TRBV29-1
D gene: .
CDR3 protein: CSVEGSEIKINEQFF
CDR3 DNA: TGCAGCGTTGAAGGCTCAGAGATCAAGATCAATGAGCAGTTCTTC

clone size: .
J gene: TRBJ2-7
V gene: TRBV20-1
D gene: .
CDR3 protein: CSARDFWERVPSYEQYF
CDR3 DNA: TGCAGTGCTAGAGATTTCTGGGAGCGAGTTCCCTCCTACGAGCAGTACTTC

clone size: .
J gene: TRBJ2-1
V gene: TRBV25-1
D gene: TRBD2
CDR3 protein: CASSGRWGRGDEQFF
CDR3 DNA: TGTGCCAGCAGTGGACGATGGGGCCGGGGGGATGAGCAGTTCTTC

clone size: once
J gene: TRBJ2-5
V gene: TRBV7-8
D gene: .
CDR3 protein: CASSFRNRRSQETQYF
CDR3 DNA: TGTGCCAGCAGCTTCAGGAACAGGAGATCGCAAGAGACCCAGTACTTC

clone size: .
J gene: TRBJ2-7
V gene: TRBV12-3/TRBV12-4
D gene: TRBD2
CDR3 protein: CASRGLAGALHEQYF
CDR3 DNA: TGTGCCAGCAGGGGACTAGCGGGAGCGTTACACGAGCAGTACTTC

clone size: .
J gene: TRBJ2-1
V gene: TRBV19
D gene: .
CDR3 protein: CASRLEAQSYNEQFF
CDR3 DNA: TGTGCCAGTAGGCTGGAGGCGCAGTCCTACAATGAGCAGTTCTTC

clone size: .
J gene: TRBJ2-4
V gene: TRBV5-5
D gene: .
CDR3 protein: CASSLSAGNIQYF
CDR3 DNA: TGTGCCAGCAGCTTGTCTGCGGGAAACATTCAGTACTTC

clone size: many
J gene: TRBJ2-6
V gene: TRBV28
D gene: .
CDR3 protein: CASNPGGTGANVLTF
CDR3 DNA: TGTGCCAGCAACCCCGGTGGTACTGGGGCCAACGTCCTGACTTTC

clone size: .
J gene: TRBJ2-1
V gene: TRBV7-9
D gene: TRBD2
CDR3 protein: CASSLALGTSGTNEQFF
CDR3 DNA: TGTGCCAGCAGCCTAGCCTTGGGGACTAGCGGCACTAATGAGCAGTTCTTC

clone size: .
J gene: TRBJ1-5
V gene: TRBV5-4
D gene: .
CDR3 protein: CASSFGGPGGSNQPQHF
CDR3 DNA: TGTGCCAGCAGCTTTGGAGGGCCTGGGGGGAGCAATCAGCCCCAGCATTTT

clone size: .
J gene: TRBJ2-7
V gene: TRBV5-1
D gene: .
CDR3 protein: CASSFIQGSYEQYF
CDR3 DNA: TGCGCCAGCAGCTTCATACAGGGATCCTACGAGCAGTACTTC

clone size: .
J gene: TRBJ2-7
V gene: TRBV9
D gene: .
CDR3 protein: CASSVAVAAHYEQYF
CDR3 DNA: TGTGCCAGCAGCGTAGCTGTGGCAGCCCATTACGAGCAGTACTTC

clone size: once
J gene: TRBJ2-5
V gene: TRBV20-1
D gene: TRBD2
CDR3 protein: CSARLAGEAVGKTQYF
CDR3 DNA: TGCAGTGCTAGACTAGCGGGGGAGGCGGTCGGAAAGACCCAGTACTTC

clone size: many
J gene: TRBJ2-5
V gene: TRBV20-1
D gene: .
CDR3 protein: CSARDPRRGALETQYF
CDR3 DNA: TGCAGTGCTAGAGATCCCAGACGGGGGGCCTTGGAGACCCAGTACTTC

clone size: many
J gene: TRBJ2-2
V gene: TRBV7-2
D gene: .
CDR3 protein: CASRTKWNTGELFF
CDR3 DNA: TGTGCCAGCAGGACAAAATGGAACACCGGGGAGCTGTTTTTT